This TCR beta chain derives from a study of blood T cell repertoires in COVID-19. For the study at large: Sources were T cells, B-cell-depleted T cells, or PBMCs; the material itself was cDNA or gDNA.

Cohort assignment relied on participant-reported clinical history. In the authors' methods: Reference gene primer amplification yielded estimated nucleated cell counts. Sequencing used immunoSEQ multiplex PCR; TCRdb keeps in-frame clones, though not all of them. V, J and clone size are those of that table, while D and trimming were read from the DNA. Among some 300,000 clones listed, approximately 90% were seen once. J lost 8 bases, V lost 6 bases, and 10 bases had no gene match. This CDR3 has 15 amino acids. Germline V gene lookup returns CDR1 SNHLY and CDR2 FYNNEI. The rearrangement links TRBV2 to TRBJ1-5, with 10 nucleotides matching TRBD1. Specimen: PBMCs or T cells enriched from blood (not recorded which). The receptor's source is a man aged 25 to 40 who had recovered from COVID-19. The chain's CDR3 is CASREDRGGVKPQHF. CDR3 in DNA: TGTGCCAGCAGAGAGGACAGGGGGGGGGTAAAGCCCCAGCATTTT.